These 17 T cell receptor beta chains share one sample of origin, sequenced in a study of cytomegalovirus exposure and HLA in healthy donors. The protocol was immunoSEQ multiplex PCR, while the TCRdb copy is restricted to in-frame clones and leaves out a portion. Among some 250,000 clones listed, nearly 90% were seen once. Sequencing used PBMCs. The receptors were gathered from a woman aged 18-30 years in good health and CMV-seronegative.

J is TRBJ1-1 and V is TRBV2, with D tentatively TRBD1 (6 bases). The CDR3 loop spans 13 amino acids. The V and J ends lost 6 bases and 3 bases respectively, with 11 bases between them. The V gene's germline CDR1 is SNHLY and CDR2 FYNNEI. Written as DNA, the CDR3 is TGTGCCAGCAGCTTTAAGGGGGACACTGAAGCTTTCTTT. Encoded protein: CASSFKGDTEAFF.

The rearrangement uses TRBV28 and TRBJ2-7; no reliable D call. Germline CDR1 MDHEN, CDR2 SYDVKM. The CDR3 is 15 residues long. The V end was cut by 0 bases, the J end by 5 bases, with 14 bases between. The DNA for the CDR3 is TGTGCCAGCAGTTTATGGGGCAGTTGGATCAACGAGCAGTACTTC. Translating gives CASSLWGSWINEQYF.

The V and J genes are TRBV5-6 and TRBJ2-2; no reliable D call. The CDR3 spans 16 residues. Trimming shortened V by 0 bases and J by 3 bases, and 12 bases separated the two germline ends. Germline CDR1 is SGHDT and CDR2 is YYEEEE. CDR3 nucleotide sequence: TGTGCCAGCAGCTTGGAAGCGTTCACGGACACCGGGGAGCTGTTTTTT. Its protein is CASSLEAFTDTGELFF.

The V call is TRBV4-3, the J call TRBJ2-1; 9 nucleotides line up with TRBD2. The CDR3 sequence is 15 residues long. J was trimmed by 7 bases and V by 1 base; bases with no gene match: 5. Per germline, CDR1 LGHNA and CDR2 YSLEER. The chain's CDR3 is CASSQGGGARNEQFF. The CDR3 DNA sequence: TGCGCCAGCAGCCAAGGCGGGGGGGCGCGGAATGAGCAGTTCTTC.

The chain carries TRBV10-2 and TRBJ1-1; 7 bases fit TRBD1. With V trimmed by 4 bases and J by 5 bases, 4 bases remained unmatched. The CDR3 is 13 residues long. Germline V lookup: CDR1 WSHSY, CDR2 SAAADI. CDR3 protein: CASSVARGTEAFF. The CDR3 DNA reads TGCGCCAGCAGTGTGGCCAGGGGGACTGAAGCTTTCTTT.

The J gene is TRBJ1-1, the V gene TRBV11-2, with 9 nucleotides matching TRBD1. The V segment lost 2 bases and the J segment 3 bases; nucleotides outside the gene matches: 10. Per germline, CDR1 SGHAT and CDR2 FQNNGV. The CDR3 totals 17 residues. The CDR3 bases are TGTGCCAGCAGCTTATTCGCTGGACAGGGGTGGGACACTGAAGCTTTCTTT. This codes for CASSLFAGQGWDTEAFF.

This clone was picked up one time. This rearrangement joins TRBV4-1 to TRBJ2-5, with a weak D call TRBD1 (5 bases). Germline-derived CDR1 and CDR2 are MGHRA and YSYEKL. Trimming removed 1 base at V and 1 base at J, with 10 bases between. CDR3 length: 15 residues. As DNA, the CDR3 is TGCGCCAGCAGCCAAGTTCCCAGGGTCCAAGAGACCCAGTACTTC. Amino acid sequence: CASSQVPRVQETQYF.

The chain carries TRBV6-4 and TRBJ2-7, with 12 bases lining up with TRBD2. This CDR3 has 15 residues. Trimming cost V 5 bases and J 1 base; bases outside gene matches: 3. CDR1 is MRHNA, CDR2 SNTAGT, per germline. In nucleotides, the CDR3 is TGTGCCAGCAGTAGACTAGCGGGGGAGTCCTACGAGCAGTACTTC. It translates to CASSRLAGESYEQYF.

The chain carries TRBV2 and TRBJ2-3; 10 nucleotides line up with TRBD2. Trimming cost V 4 bases and J 3 bases; bases outside gene matches: 4. Germline V gives CDR1 SNHLY, CDR2 FYNNEI. The CDR3 has 15 amino acids. The CDR3 loop is CASSVSGGATDTQYF. The DNA for the CDR3 is TGTGCCAGCAGTGTAAGCGGGGGGGCAACAGATACGCAGTATTTT.

The chain carries TRBV7-9 and TRBJ2-3, with D perhaps TRBD2 (5 bases). Germline CDR1 reads SEHNR; CDR2 reads FQNEAQ (reference sequence). The CDR3 runs to 18 residues. V lost 4 bases, J lost 0 bases, and 20 bases lay in between. Written as DNA, the CDR3 is TGTGCCAGCAGCTCCCGACCGGGATCGTCTATAAGCACAGATACGCAGTATTTT. Protein sequence: CASSSRPGSSISTDTQYF.

The V call is TRBV5-6, the J call TRBJ2-3; 8 nucleotides line up with TRBD2. The length of the CDR3 is 13 residues. Trimming took 7 bases from V and 1 from J; bases not matched to a gene: 2. Looked up from germline, CDR1 is SGHDT and CDR2 is YYEEEE. CDR3 sequence (DNA): TGTGCCAGCCGGCGGGGGGGCACAGATACGCAGTATTTT. Protein product: CASRRGGTDTQYF.

CDR3: CASSQRATGELFF. The DNA for the CDR3 is TGTGCCAGTAGTCAGAGGGCCACCGGGGAGCTGTTTTTT. This chain joins TRBV19 and TRBJ2-2; TRBD2 might be the D (5 bases). CDR3 length: 13 residues. V lost 5 bases and J 4 bases, leaving 8 bases between the germline ends. Germline loops: CDR1 LNHDA, CDR2 SQIVND (reference sequence).

The chain couples TRBV4-3 to TRBJ1-6; D is unclear. Germline V gene sequence: CDR1 LGHNA, CDR2 YSLEER. The V end lost 0 bases, the J end lost 7 bases, and 10 bases lay between the germline ends. The CDR3 is made up of 15 amino acids. CDR3 coding DNA: TGCGCCAGCAGCCAAGAGGGCCAGGCAAATTCACCCCTCCACTTT. Amino acid sequence: CASSQEGQANSPLHF.

This chain's CDR3 is CASSQLTGQYYNEQFF. In DNA form, the CDR3 reads TGCGCCAGCAGCCAACTAACGGGTCAATACTACAATGAGCAGTTCTTC. This rearrangement joins TRBV4-1 to TRBJ2-1; no firm D call. Trimming removed 2 bases from V and 3 bases from J, with 14 bases in between. The length of the CDR3 is 16 residues. In germline, CDR1 is MGHRA, CDR2 YSYEKL.

This chain uses TRBV6-4 with TRBJ1-1; 8 bases are a match to TRBD1. V dropped 6 bases and J dropped 4; count of bases not matched to a gene: 4. Germline values: CDR1 MRHNA, CDR2 SNTAGT. CDR3 length: 13 residues. The CDR3 is CASRATGGTEAFF. CDR3 DNA sequence: TGTGCCAGCAGGGCCACAGGGGGCACTGAAGCTTTCTTT.

The chain joins TRBV7-8 to TRBJ2-7; D perhaps matches TRBD1 (6 bases). The CDR3 extends over 15 amino acids. The V and J ends lost 1 base and 3 bases respectively, with 13 bases between them. Germline CDR1 SGHVS, CDR2 FQNEAQ. The CDR3 loop reads CASSLGLAGDYEQYF. The CDR3 DNA reads TGTGCCAGCAGCTTAGGGTTGGCAGGGGACTACGAGCAGTACTTC.

The chain carries TRBV2 and TRBJ2-2; the D gene is possibly TRBD2 (5 bases). CDR1 is SNHLY, CDR2 FYNNEI, per germline. V was clipped by 2 bases and J by 6 bases, with 10 bases between them. CDR3 length: 14 amino acids. CDR3 amino acids: CASSEIEEAGELFF. The CDR3 DNA reads as TGTGCCAGCAGTGAAATCGAGGAGGCCGGGGAGCTGTTTTTT.